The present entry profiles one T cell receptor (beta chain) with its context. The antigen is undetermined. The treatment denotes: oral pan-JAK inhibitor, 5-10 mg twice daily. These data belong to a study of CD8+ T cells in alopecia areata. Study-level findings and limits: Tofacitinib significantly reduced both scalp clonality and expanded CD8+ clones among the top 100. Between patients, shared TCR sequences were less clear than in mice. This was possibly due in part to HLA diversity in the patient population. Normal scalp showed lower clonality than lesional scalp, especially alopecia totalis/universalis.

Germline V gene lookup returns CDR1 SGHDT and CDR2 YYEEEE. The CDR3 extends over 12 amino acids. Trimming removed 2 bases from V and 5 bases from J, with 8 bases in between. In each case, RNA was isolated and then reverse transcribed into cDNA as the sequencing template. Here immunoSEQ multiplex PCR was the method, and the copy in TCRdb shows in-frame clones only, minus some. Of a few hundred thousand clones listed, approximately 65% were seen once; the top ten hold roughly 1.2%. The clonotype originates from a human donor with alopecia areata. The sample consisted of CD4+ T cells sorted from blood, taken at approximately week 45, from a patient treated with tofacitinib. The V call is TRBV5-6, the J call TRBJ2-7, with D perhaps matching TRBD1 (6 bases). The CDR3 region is CASSLGQNEQYF. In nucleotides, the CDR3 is TGTGCCAGCAGCTTAGGACAGAACGAGCAGTACTTC.